This T cell receptor beta chain was captured in a study of blood T cells in healthy people across ages. Primed by a sample-barcoded 5' primer and a J-beta primer mix, a second PCR proceeded for about 6 to 11 cycles. Each CDR3 protein gets one entry after TCRdb re-called the 5' RACE reads with MiXCR. The sample carries about 780,000 distinct CDR3 sequences, around 45% recorded once. There are many counts of this clonotype. V lost 6 bases, J lost 7 bases, and 16 bases lay in between. The CDR3 length is 15 residues. The V call is TRBV12-3 or TRBV12-4, the J call TRBJ1-6, with D maybe TRBD1 (5 bases). The receptor's source is an elderly man in good health. Sequenced: blood. The CDR3 bases are TGTGCCAGCAGACCCTCGACAGTCCACAATTCACCCCTCCACTTT. Its translation: CASRPSTVHNSPLHF.